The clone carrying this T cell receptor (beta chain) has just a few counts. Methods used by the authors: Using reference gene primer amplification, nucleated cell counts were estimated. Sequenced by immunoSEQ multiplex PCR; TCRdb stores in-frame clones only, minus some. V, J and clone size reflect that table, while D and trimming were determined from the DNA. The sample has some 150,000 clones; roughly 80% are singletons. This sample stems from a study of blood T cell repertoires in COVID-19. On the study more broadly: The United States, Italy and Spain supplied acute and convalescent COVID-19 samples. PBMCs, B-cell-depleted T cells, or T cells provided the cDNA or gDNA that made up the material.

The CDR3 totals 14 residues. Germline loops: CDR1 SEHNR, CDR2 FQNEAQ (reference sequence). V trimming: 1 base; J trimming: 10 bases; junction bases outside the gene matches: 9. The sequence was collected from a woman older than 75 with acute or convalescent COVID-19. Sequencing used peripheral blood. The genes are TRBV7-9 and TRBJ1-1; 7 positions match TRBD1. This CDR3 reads CASSLGQGFTRAFF. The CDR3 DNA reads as TGTGCCAGCAGCTTAGGACAGGGATTCACTAGAGCTTTCTTT.